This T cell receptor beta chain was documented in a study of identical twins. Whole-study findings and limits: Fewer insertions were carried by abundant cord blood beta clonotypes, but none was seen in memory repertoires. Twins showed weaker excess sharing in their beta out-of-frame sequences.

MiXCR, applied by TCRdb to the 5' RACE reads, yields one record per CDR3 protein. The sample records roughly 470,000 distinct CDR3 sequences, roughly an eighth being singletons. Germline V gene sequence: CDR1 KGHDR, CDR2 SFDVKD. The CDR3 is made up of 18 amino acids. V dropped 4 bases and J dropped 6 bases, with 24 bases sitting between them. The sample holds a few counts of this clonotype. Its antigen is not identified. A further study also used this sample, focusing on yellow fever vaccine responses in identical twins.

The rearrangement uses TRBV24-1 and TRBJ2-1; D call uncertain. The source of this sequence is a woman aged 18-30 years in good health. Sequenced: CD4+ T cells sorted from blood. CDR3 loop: CATSDPTSGITRSNEQFF. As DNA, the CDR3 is TGTGCCACCAGTGACCCGACCTCAGGTATTACCAGGAGCAATGAGCAGTTCTTC.